This entry lists 30 T cell receptor beta chains sequenced from one sample in a study of blood T cell repertoires in COVID-19. Using immunoSEQ multiplex PCR, the repertoire was profiled, and TCRdb retains in-frame clones only, with some absent. The data hold about 250,000 clones, with around 89% observed a single time. The sample consisted of peripheral blood. The receptors were gathered from a man aged 25 to 40 with acute or convalescent COVID-19.

This clone was seen a few times. The J gene is TRBJ2-2, the V gene TRBV6-5; D is possibly TRBD1 (5 bases). CDR1 and CDR2 from the germline V gene are MNHEY and SVGAGI. Trimming left V 8 bases short and J 0 bases short, with 10 bases between. This CDR3 region has 14 residues. CDR3 in DNA: TGTGCCAGCGAAAAGGGGACGAACACCGGGGAGCTGTTTTTT. Protein: CASEKGTNTGELFF.

DNA for the CDR3: TGTGCCAGCAGTGAAGTACAGGGGAATGGCTACACCTTC. The encoded protein is CASSEVQGNGYTF. V usage is TRBV2 and J usage is TRBJ1-2; 7 bases fit TRBD1. Germline V gene data show CDR1 as SNHLY and CDR2 as FYNNEI. V dropped 1 base and J dropped 6; count of bases not matched to a gene: 2. The CDR3 runs to 13 residues.

This rearrangement joins TRBV4-1 to TRBJ1-6; TRBD1 matches at 9 bases. Looked up from germline, CDR1 is MGHRA and CDR2 is YSYEKL. V was clipped by 2 bases and J by 7 bases; unmatched bases: 9. This CDR3 has 17 residues. For the CDR3, the DNA is TGCGCCAGCAGCCAACCCTGGGACAGGGCGCGAAATTCACCCCTCCACTTT. Its protein is CASSQPWDRARNSPLHF.

This clone was counted a single time. V usage is TRBV7-3 and J usage is TRBJ2-5, with D maybe TRBD1 (5 bases). Trimming cost V 4 bases and J 1 base, with 13 bases left between them. Germline assignment: CDR1 SGHTA and CDR2 FQGTGA. This CDR3 spans 15 amino acids. In nucleotides, the CDR3 is TGTGCCAGCAGCTCGCAGGGTCTCCCCCAAGAGACCCAGTACTTC. Encoded protein: CASSSQGLPQETQYF.

The J gene is TRBJ2-1, the V gene TRBV10-3; TRBD1 matches at 7 bases. Germline lookup yields CDR1 ENHRY and CDR2 SYGVKD. V was clipped by 6 bases and J by 10 bases; unmatched bases: 3. This CDR3 contains 11 residues. As DNA, the CDR3 is TGTGCCATCAGGACAGGGATCGAGCAGTTCTTC. This translates into CAIRTGIEQFF.

The chain links TRBV19 to TRBJ2-2, with 8 bases that match TRBD2. J gave up 1 base and V 6 bases, and 16 bases lay outside the gene matches. From germline, CDR1 is LNHDA and CDR2 SQIVND (reference sequence). The CDR3 covers 19 residues. The CDR3 DNA reads as TGTGCCAGTAGCAGAACCGGGACTAGGTCCAGAGTGAACACCGGGGAGCTGTTTTTT. The encoded protein is CASSRTGTRSRVNTGELFF. The full variable domain, rest sourced from reference TRBV19 and TRBJ2-2, is DGGITQSPKYLFRKEGQNVTLSCEQNLNHDAMYWYRQDPGQGLRLIYYSQIVNDFQKGDIAEGYSVSREKKESFPLTVTSAQKNPTAFYLCASSRTGTRSRVNTGELFFGEGSRLTVL.

This clone occurred a few times. This chain connects TRBV30 to TRBJ2-7; D not resolved. Germline-derived CDR1 and CDR2 are GTSNPN and SVGIG (reference sequence). Trimming removed 4 bases from V and 0 bases from J, with 10 bases in between. This CDR3 is built from 13 residues. The CDR3 DNA sequence: TGTGCCTGGATCGGGTTCGACTCCTACGAGCAGTACTTC. It specifies CAWIGFDSYEQYF.

This chain connects TRBV19 to TRBJ1-1, with D unclear. The germline gives CDR1 LNHDA, CDR2 SQIVND (reference sequence). CDR3 length equals 16 residues. V dropped 3 bases and J dropped 1 base, with 15 bases sitting between them. The CDR3 nucleotides read TGTGCCAGTAGTATTAGACACCCAATACAGAACACTGAAGCTTTCTTT. Translating gives CASSIRHPIQNTEAFF.

The CDR3 protein is CASSYLGRGPRKQFF. The CDR3 DNA follows: TGTGCCAGCAGTTACCTCGGGAGGGGTCCCCGTAAGCAGTTCTTC. The chain combines TRBV6-5 with TRBJ2-1; 8 nucleotides agree with TRBD2. CDR3 size: 15 residues. CDR1 is MNHEY and CDR2 is SVGAGI in the germline V gene. The J segment lost 11 bases and the V segment lost 2 bases, leaving 11 bases of the junction unmatched.

Here the CDR3 reads CASTSPGGRAYEQFF. DNA for the CDR3: TGTGCCAGTACCTCTCCGGGCGGGAGGGCCTATGAGCAGTTCTTC. The V and J genes are TRBV19 and TRBJ2-1; 9 positions match TRBD2. V trimming: 7 bases; J trimming: 8 bases; junction bases outside the gene matches: 12. CDR3 length equals 15 residues. Germline V gene lookup returns CDR1 LNHDA and CDR2 SQIVND (reference sequence).

This chain joins TRBV27 and TRBJ2-3; weak D call: TRBD2 (6 bases). With 2 bases removed from V and 4 bases from J, the gap between germline ends came to 10 bases. The CDR3 is made up of 14 amino acids. The V gene's germline CDR1 is MNHEY and CDR2 SMNVEV (reference sequence). CDR3 nucleotide sequence: TGTGCCAGCAGTTTAGGTGCTAGCGCAGATACGCAGTATTTT. It yields the protein CASSLGASADTQYF.

The chain uses TRBV5-8 and TRBJ1-5; D is perhaps TRBD1 (6 bases). Trimming cost V 1 base and J 5 bases, with 13 bases left between them. Germline values: CDR1 SGHTS, CDR2 YDEGEE. The length of the CDR3 is 15 residues. This CDR3 reads CASSLLSQGDQPQHF. The CDR3 DNA follows: TGTGCCAGCAGCTTGCTATCACAGGGCGATCAGCCCCAGCATTTT.

The chain uses TRBV6-5 and TRBJ2-1, with 8 bases that match TRBD2. This CDR3 contains 14 residues. Germline V gene data show CDR1 as MNHEY and CDR2 as SVGAGI. The V segment lost 4 bases and the J segment 8 bases; nucleotides outside the gene matches: 7. The CDR3 sequence: CASSSGLGIYEQFF. In nucleotides, the CDR3 is TGTGCCAGCAGTTCGGGACTAGGAATATATGAGCAGTTCTTC.

In nucleotides, the CDR3 is TGTGCCAGCAGTAACAACCCCAGGGTTCCCAGAGAGACCCAGTACTTC. This codes for CASSNNPRVPRETQYF. The rearrangement uses TRBV28 and TRBJ2-5, with D maybe TRBD1 (5 bases). This CDR3 has 16 amino acids. Trimming pared 5 bases from V and 4 bases from J, leaving 20 bases between. CDR1 and CDR2 (germline): MDHEN, SYDVKM.

Remarks on this clone: The sample carries other DNA sequences with the same CDR3. This chain joins TRBV28 and TRBJ1-2; tentatively, D is TRBD1 (5 bases). Trimming removed 4 bases from V and 4 bases from J, with 7 bases in between. Per the germline V gene, CDR1 is MDHEN and CDR2 is SYDVKM. The CDR3 contains 12 residues. The CDR3 DNA reads as TGTGCCAGCAGTTCCAGGGTCTATGGCTACACCTTC. This sequence encodes CASSSRVYGYTF.

This clone was recorded only once. CDR3 amino acids: CASGRTDLGTGELFF. The CDR3 DNA is TGCGCCAGCGGTCGGACAGATCTTGGCACCGGGGAGCTGTTTTTT. The chain carries TRBV5-1 and TRBJ2-2; D may be TRBD1 (6 bases). V lost 7 bases and J lost 4, with 17 bases in between. The CDR3 totals 15 residues. Germline CDR1 is SGHRS and CDR2 is YFSETQ.

This chain uses TRBV7-9 with TRBJ2-3; possibly TRBD2 for D (5 bases). The CDR3 covers 15 residues. In germline, CDR1 is SEHNR, CDR2 FQNEAQ (reference sequence). The V end lost 3 bases, the J end lost 1 base, and 11 bases lay between the germline ends. CDR3 region: CASSFVSGRTDTQYF. CDR3 bases: TGTGCCAGCAGCTTCGTGAGCGGCCGCACAGATACGCAGTATTTT.

The V call is TRBV28, the J call TRBJ1-1, with 8 bases that match TRBD1. V shed 5 bases, J shed 5 bases, and the junction held 7 bases outside the gene matches. Germline V lookup: CDR1 MDHEN, CDR2 SYDVKM. This CDR3 is built from 14 residues. The CDR3 nucleotides read TGTGCCAGCAGTGACAGGGGTAAAGGGACTGAAGCTTTCTTT. Amino acid sequence: CASSDRGKGTEAFF.

The chain couples TRBV7-3 to TRBJ2-7; 9 bases fit TRBD1. Germline V gene data show CDR1 as SGHTA and CDR2 as FQGTGA. This CDR3 contains 14 residues. V shed 4 bases and J 5 bases; nucleotides not matched to a gene: 6. The CDR3 loop is CASSSGTGGHEQYF. The CDR3 DNA reads TGTGCCAGCAGCTCGGGAACAGGGGGCCACGAGCAGTACTTC.

CDR3 region: CASSDPRRDRVGETQYF. In DNA form, the CDR3 reads TGTGCCAGCAGTGACCCTCGCCGGGACAGGGTAGGGGAGACCCAGTACTTC. The chain employs TRBV25-1 and TRBJ2-5; 9 nucleotides align to TRBD1. V shed 3 bases, J shed 5 bases, and the junction held 13 bases outside the gene matches. The CDR3 is 17 residues long. Germline CDR1 is MGHDK and CDR2 is SYGVNS.

This clone appeared once. This chain connects TRBV3-1 (or the pseudogene TRBV3-2) to TRBJ2-1; 7 bases fit TRBD2. This CDR3 comprises 15 residues. Germline V lookup: CDR1 LGHDT, CDR2 YNNKEL (reference sequence). V shed 3 bases, J shed 4 bases, and the junction held 6 bases outside the gene matches. The CDR3: CASSHPQRGYNEQFF. CDR3 sequence (DNA): TGTGCCAGCAGCCATCCCCAGCGGGGATACAATGAGCAGTTCTTC.

The chain joins TRBV5-1 to TRBJ2-2; no clear D gene. This CDR3 contains 15 residues. Trimming took off 0 bases at V and 1 base at J, with 7 bases between the two ends. Germline V gives CDR1 SGHRS, CDR2 YFSETQ. DNA for the CDR3: TGCGCCAGCAGCTTGGCTCCAGGGAACACCGGGGAGCTGTTTTTT. Its protein product is CASSLAPGNTGELFF.

For the CDR3, the DNA is TGTGCCAGCAGATATCGTCCGGGACGGGAGAATTCACCCCTCCACTTT. Translation gives CASRYRPGRENSPLHF. V usage is TRBV28 and J usage is TRBJ1-6; maybe TRBD1 (5 bases). The V gene lost 6 bases and the J gene lost 7 bases, with 19 bases spanning the gap. The CDR3 consists of 16 residues. Germline V CDR1 and CDR2: MDHEN, SYDVKM. The entire variable domain, with the rest obtained from reference TRBV28 and TRBJ1-6, is as follows: DVKVTQSSRYLVKRTGEKVFLECVQDMDHENMFWYRQDPGLGLRLIYFSYDVKMKEKGDIPEGYSVSREKKERFSLILESASTNQTSMYLCASRYRPGRENSPLHFGNGTRLTVT.

The chain is built from TRBV28 and TRBJ1-2; 8 bases are shared with TRBD1. The V gene end was trimmed by 3 bases and the J gene end by 8 bases; junction bases not matched to a gene: 11. Germline values: CDR1 MDHEN, CDR2 SYDVKM. The CDR3 is 15 residues long. The CDR3 sequence: CASSFSLSRGRGYTF. The CDR3 DNA sequence: TGTGCCAGCAGTTTTTCCCTCAGCAGGGGGCGCGGCTACACCTTC.

This sequence joins TRBV7-9 and TRBJ2-1, with 9 bases identical to TRBD2. The CDR3 has 15 amino acids. Germline-derived CDR1 and CDR2 are SEHNR and FQNEAQ (reference sequence). J lost 6 bases, V lost 5 bases, and 8 bases had no gene match. The CDR3 DNA is TGTGCCAGCAGCCGACTTCTAGCGGGGAGCAATGAGCAGTTCTTC. Translating gives CASSRLLAGSNEQFF.

The chain couples TRBV2 to TRBJ1-1; the D is unclear. The CDR3 contains 13 residues. Germline V gene data show CDR1 as SNHLY and CDR2 as FYNNEI. V lost 7 bases and J lost 0, with 9 bases in between. CDR3: CASTLLMNTEAFF. The DNA of the CDR3 is TGTGCCAGCACACTGCTTATGAACACTGAAGCTTTCTTT. The whole variable domain, filled in from reference TRBV2 and TRBJ1-1, reads EPEVTQTPSHQVTQMGQEVILRCVPISNHLYFYWYRQILGQKVEFLVSFYNNEISEKSEIFDDQFSVERPDGSNFTLKIRSTKLEDSAMYFCASTLLMNTEAFFGQGTRLTVV.

This chain joins TRBV6-5 and TRBJ1-1; 7 bases fit TRBD1. The V gene's germline CDR1 is MNHEY and CDR2 SVGAGI. The CDR3 is made up of 15 amino acids. Trimming removed 4 bases from V and 4 bases from J; junction bases left unmatched: 9. CDR3 in amino acids: CASSSGQAVGTEAFF. The DNA for the CDR3 is TGTGCCAGCAGTTCAGGACAGGCCGTAGGCACTGAAGCTTTCTTT.

Only one count was recorded for this clone. The V gene is TRBV28, the J gene TRBJ1-6, with TRBD1 as a possible D gene (6 bases). The CDR3 length is 16 residues. CDR1 is MDHEN and CDR2 is SYDVKM in the germline V gene. Trimming pared 6 bases from V and 10 bases from J, leaving 22 bases between. The DNA of the CDR3 is TGTGCCAGCAGCCCGCCGAGTCGACAGGCAGGGTCACCCCTCCACTTT. This encodes CASSPPSRQAGSPLHF.

V and J are TRBV4-2 and TRBJ2-2; D may be TRBD2 (5 bases). V dropped 4 bases and J dropped 5 bases, with 14 bases sitting between them. Germline lookup yields CDR1 LGHNA and CDR2 YNFKEQ. CDR3 length equals 15 residues. This CDR3 is CASSPIHRGTGELFF. Here the CDR3 DNA reads TGTGCCAGCAGCCCCATCCACCGGGGTACCGGGGAGCTGTTTTTT.

The rearrangement uses TRBV5-1 and TRBJ1-2; 9 bases fit TRBD1. Germline CDR1 and CDR2: SGHRS and YFSETQ. With V trimmed by 4 bases and J by 6 bases, 4 bases remained unmatched. The CDR3 consists of 13 residues. CDR3 coding DNA: TGCGCCAGCAGCCAGCGACAGGGGGATGGCTACACCTTC. This sequence encodes CASSQRQGDGYTF.